The rows below give T cell receptor beta chains drawn from one sample of a study of human T cells and chemical hapten exposure. TCRdb ran MiXCR on the RACE reads and lists one entry per CDR3 protein. The sample has around 250,000 distinct CDR3 sequences, over 8% seen once. The sequenced sample was whole blood, obtained in connection with sensitization to the hapten diphenylcyclopropenone (DPC). These receptors were taken from a woman in her thirties or forties with alopecia areata. Some clones in this sample may be carry-over from other donors' samples. CDR3s include the opening cysteine and the closing phenylalanine or tryptophan. A D gene is named only where the DNA matches it firmly. Some rows have no size entry. The others give once, few or many, or a class for an expanded clone.

>few|TRBV28|TRBJ2-7|.
TGTGCCAGCATGAGGGGAGCCTACGAGCAGTACTTC
CASMRGAYEQYF
>.|TRBV28|TRBJ1-2|.
TGTGCCAGCAGCCGATATGATGGCTACACCTTC
CASSRYDGYTF
>few|TRBV10-3|TRBJ1-6|.
TGTGCCATCAGTGATTTGGGGGCTCGTAATTCACCCCTCCACTTT
CAISDLGARNSPLHF
>many|TRBV5-5|TRBJ2-3|TRBD2
TGTGCCAGCAGCTTGACTAGCGACTCCACAGATACGCAGTATTTT
CASSLTSDSTDTQYF
>few|TRBV20-1|TRBJ2-3|TRBD2
TGCAGTGCTAGAGATCTTTTCCCTGAAACCCGGACAAGTAGCGGGAGGAGAGGAGATACGCAGTATTTT
CSARDLFPETRTSSGRRGDTQYF
>many|TRBV29-1|TRBJ2-6|.
TGCAGCGTGGGATACCCGACAGGCATCTCTGGGGCCAACGTCCTGACTTTC
CSVGYPTGISGANVLTF
>.|TRBV4-3|TRBJ2-3|.
TGCGCCAGCAGCCAAGGGGCACAGGATTATACGCAGTATTTT
CASSQGAQDYTQYF
>few|TRBV6-5|TRBJ2-1|TRBD2
TGTGCCAGCAGCCATTCTACCGGGACTAGCGGGAGGGCGTTCAATGAGCAGTTCTTC
CASSHSTGTSGRAFNEQFF
>few|TRBV12-3/TRBV12-4|TRBJ2-4|.
TGTGCCAGCAGCCCAGCCGCTTTGGAGGACATTCAGTACTTC
CASSPAALEDIQYF
>many|TRBV6-5|TRBJ1-3|.
TGTGCCAGCAGTTACAGGCAGGTCTCTGGAAACACCATATATTTT
CASSYRQVSGNTIYF
>.|TRBV20-1|TRBJ1-1|TRBD1
TGCAGTGCTAACCCGGTACAGGGGAGAGGGACTGAAGCTTTCTTT
CSANPVQGRGTEAFF
>.|TRBV29-1|TRBJ1-1|.
TGCAGCGTTGAACCCGGGGCTGAAGCTTTCTTT
CSVEPGAEAFF
>few|TRBV7-9|TRBJ2-5|.
TGTGCCAGCAGCTTATCTACTAGCCAAGAGACCCAGTACTTC
CASSLSTSQETQYF
>once|TRBV7-2|TRBJ2-3|.
TGTGCCAGCAGCCCTGGTCACACAGATACGCAGTATTTT
CASSPGHTDTQYF
>few|TRBV18|TRBJ2-4|TRBD2
TGTGCCAGCTCACCCCCCGGCGGGGGTGCCAAAAACATTCAGTACTTC
CASSPPGGGAKNIQYF
>many|TRBV29-1|TRBJ2-5|TRBD2
TGCAGCGCTGCACCGGGACTACCTCCACTTCAGACCCAAGAGACCCAGTACTTC
CSAAPGLPPLQTQETQYF
>many|TRBV7-9|TRBJ2-3|.
TGTGCCAGCAGCTTCGAGGGGCCAGATACGCAGTATTTT
CASSFEGPDTQYF
>.|TRBV29-1|TRBJ1-5|.
TGCAGCGTTATAGGGGGAGGGGGCAATCAGCCCCAGCATTTT
CSVIGGGGNQPQHF
>.|TRBV6-6|TRBJ2-3|TRBD2
TGTGCCAGCATAAGCGGGAGGTCTCCTACGCAGTATTTT
CASISGRSPTQYF
>many|TRBV11-2|TRBJ2-1|.
TGTGCCAGCAGCTTAATGGTGAGCTCCTACAATGAGCAGTTCTTC
CASSLMVSSYNEQFF
>many|TRBV20-1|TRBJ1-1|.
TGCAGTGCTAGTCAGATGCGGACATCACCTCGAGAAGCTTTCTTT
CSASQMRTSPREAFF
>many|TRBV18|TRBJ1-1|.
TGTGCCAGCTCGTCGGGACCGGGCACTGAAGCTTTCTTT
CASSSGPGTEAFF
>few|TRBV6-2/TRBV6-3|TRBJ2-7|.
TGTGCCAGCAGGACAGGACCCTACGAGCAGTACTTC
CASRTGPYEQYF
>.|TRBV11-2|TRBJ2-4|.
TGTGCCAGCAGCTTAGATCCGCTGTGGGGGCCGACCGCCAAAAACATTCAGTACTTC
CASSLDPLWGPTAKNIQYF
>.|TRBV4-3|TRBJ1-1|.
TGCGCCAGCAGCCAAGATTTGCAGAACACTGAAGCTTTCTTT
CASSQDLQNTEAFF
>.|TRBV12-3/TRBV12-4|TRBJ2-1|.
TGTGCCAGCAGTTTAGCGTACTACTACAATGAGCAGTTCTTC
CASSLAYYYNEQFF